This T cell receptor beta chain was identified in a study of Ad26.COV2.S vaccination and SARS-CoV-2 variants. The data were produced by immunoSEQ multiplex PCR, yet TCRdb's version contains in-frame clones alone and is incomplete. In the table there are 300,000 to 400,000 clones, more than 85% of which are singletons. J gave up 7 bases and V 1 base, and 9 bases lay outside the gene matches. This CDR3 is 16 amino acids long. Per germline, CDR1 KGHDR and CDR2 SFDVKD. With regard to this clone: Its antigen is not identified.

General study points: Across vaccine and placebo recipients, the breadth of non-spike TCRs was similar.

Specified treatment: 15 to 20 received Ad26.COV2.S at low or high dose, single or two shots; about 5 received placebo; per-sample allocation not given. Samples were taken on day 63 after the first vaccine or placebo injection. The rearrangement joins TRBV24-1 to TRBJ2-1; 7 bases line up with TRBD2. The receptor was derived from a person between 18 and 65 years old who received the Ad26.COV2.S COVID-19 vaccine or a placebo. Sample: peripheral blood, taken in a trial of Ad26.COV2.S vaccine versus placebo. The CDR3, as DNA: TGTGCCACCAGTGATTTAGGGGCGGGAGTCAGGAATGAGCAGTTCTTC. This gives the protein CATSDLGAGVRNEQFF.